These 30 T cell receptor beta chains share one sample of origin, sequenced in a study of early T cells in non-severe SARS-CoV-2 infection. One entry per CDR3 protein results from TCRdb running MiXCR on the 5' RACE reads. The sample holds 34,000 or so distinct CDR3 sequences, around 9% seen once. Sequenced material: whole blood. All receptors come from an adult who was a healthcare worker with PCR-confirmed SARS-CoV-2 infection or an uninfected control (not recorded which).

This clonotype has at least ten counts. The chain has TRBV11-2 and TRBJ2-1; TRBD2 agrees at 7 bases. This CDR3 comprises 13 residues. The V gene's germline CDR1 is SGHAT and CDR2 FQNNGV. J lost 9 bases, V lost 5 bases, and 7 bases had no gene match. Written as DNA, the CDR3 is TGTGCCAGCAGCCGGACACGCGGGAGTGAGCAGTTCTTC. Protein: CASSRTRGSEQFF.

At least ten counts were recorded for this clonotype. This chain connects TRBV11-3 to TRBJ1-6; D possibly corresponds to TRBD1 (6 bases). Germline V gene lookup returns CDR1 SGHNT and CDR2 YENEEA. The ends were cut back, 4 bases at V and 8 bases at J, with 9 bases in the middle. The CDR3 is made up of 13 amino acids. CDR3 region: CASSSYRDSPLHF. For the CDR3, the DNA is TGTGCCAGCAGCTCTTACAGGGATTCACCCCTCCACTTT.

The chain carries TRBV29-1 and TRBJ2-5, with 12 bases matching TRBD1. Trimming cost V 2 bases and J 5 bases; bases outside gene matches: 9. The length of the CDR3 is 16 residues. Germline CDR1 is SQVTM and CDR2 is ANQGSEA. This chain's CDR3 is CSVEIRDRGRHETQYF. CDR3 in DNA: TGCAGCGTTGAAATCCGGGACAGGGGGCGCCATGAGACCCAGTACTTC.

This clonotype showed up many times. The chain has TRBV7-9 and TRBJ1-2; D perhaps matches TRBD1 (6 bases). CDR3 length equals 14 residues. Per the germline V gene, CDR1 is SEHNR and CDR2 is FQNEAQ (reference sequence). Trimming cost V 5 bases and J 8 bases, with 18 bases left between them. This chain's CDR3 is CASSITEGVRGYTF. CDR3 DNA sequence: TGTGCCAGCAGCATCACGGAGGGGGTTCGAGGCTACACCTTC.

This clonotype has a handful of counts. The chain links TRBV6-5 to TRBJ2-3, with D maybe TRBD1 (6 bases). The CDR3 loop spans 16 amino acids. Per the germline V gene, CDR1 is MNHEY and CDR2 is SVGAGI. Trimming cost V 0 bases and J 4 bases, with 14 bases left between them. CDR3 amino acids: CASSYSWGPQADTQYF. CDR3 nucleotide sequence: TGTGCCAGCAGTTACTCTTGGGGGCCCCAGGCAGATACGCAGTATTTT.

This clonotype appeared many times. The rearrangement joins TRBV6-5 to TRBJ2-7; TRBD2 aligns across 10 bases. CDR1 MNHEY and CDR2 SVGAGI come from the germline V gene. The ends lost 9 bases at V and 4 bases at J; junction bases unmatched: 6. The CDR3 totals 13 residues. The CDR3 DNA follows: TGTGCCAGTAAAGCGGGGGGGCCTTACGAGCAGTACTTC. Its translation: CASKAGGPYEQYF.

This clonotype has only a few counts. V usage is TRBV10-3 and J usage is TRBJ2-7, with D possibly matching TRBD2 (6 bases). Germline V gene data show CDR1 as ENHRY and CDR2 as SYGVKD. Trimming shortened V by 3 bases and J by 2 bases, and 14 bases separated the two germline ends. This CDR3 comprises 15 residues. This chain's CDR3 is CAISDPGGGPYEQYF. The CDR3 DNA reads TGTGCCATCAGTGACCCCGGGGGAGGTCCCTACGAGCAGTACTTC.

The V gene is TRBV5-4, the J gene TRBJ2-7, with 8 bases lining up with TRBD1. The CDR3 runs to 13 residues. Germline loops: CDR1 SGHNT, CDR2 YYREEE (reference sequence). V lost 3 bases to trimming and J lost 3 bases; unmatched junction nucleotides: 2. CDR3 nucleotides: TGTGCCAGCAGCTGGACAGGGAACTACGAGCAGTACTTC. This sequence encodes CASSWTGNYEQYF. The variable domain in full, completed from reference TRBV5-4 and TRBJ2-7, reads ETGVTQSPTHLIKTRGQQVTLRCSSQSGHNTVSWYQQALGQGPQFIFQYYREEENGRGNFPPRFSGLQFPNYSSELNVNALELDDSALYLCASSWTGNYEQYFGPGTRLTVT.

This clonotype was detected ten times or more. The CDR3 loop reads CASRTHYGYTF. The CDR3 region has the DNA TGTGCCAGCAGGACACACTATGGCTACACCTTC. This chain joins TRBV6-5 and TRBJ1-2; D call uncertain. CDR3 length: 11 amino acids. Germline V gene data show CDR1 as MNHEY and CDR2 as SVGAGI. V shed 6 bases and J shed 3 bases, with 5 bases lying between them.

The rearrangement joins TRBV12-3 or TRBV12-4 to TRBJ2-7; tentative D call: TRBD1 (5 bases). The CDR3 has 14 residues. The germline V and J ends were trimmed by 2 bases and 5 bases, with 13 bases remaining between them. This CDR3 reads CASSLSRGFDEQYF. DNA for the CDR3: TGTGCCAGCAGTTTAAGTAGGGGCTTCGACGAGCAGTACTTC.

This clonotype was observed many times. The gene calls are TRBV6-6 and TRBJ1-4, with D hard to call. The CDR3 loop spans 15 amino acids. The germline V and J ends were trimmed by 0 bases and 5 bases, with 10 bases remaining between them. The germline V gene has CDR1 MNHNY and CDR2 SVGAGI (reference sequence). The CDR3 reads CASSYSGEPNEKLFF. The CDR3 DNA reads as TGTGCCAGCAGTTACTCGGGCGAACCCAATGAAAAACTGTTTTTT.

This clonotype has at least ten counts. This chain links TRBV5-4 with TRBJ2-3; 7 bases match TRBD1. Germline values: CDR1 SGHNT, CDR2 YYREEE (reference sequence). With V trimmed by 0 bases and J by 0 bases, 7 bases remained unmatched. The CDR3 totals 17 residues. The CDR3 region is CASSLGDSSSSTDTQYF. CDR3 in DNA: TGTGCCAGCAGCTTGGGGGACAGTAGTTCTAGCACAGATACGCAGTATTTT. Looking up the rest from reference TRBV5-4 and TRBJ2-3 gives the full variable domain: ETGVTQSPTHLIKTRGQQVTLRCSSQSGHNTVSWYQQALGQGPQFIFQYYREEENGRGNFPPRFSGLQFPNYSSELNVNALELDDSALYLCASSLGDSSSSTDTQYFGPGTRLTVL.

V gene TRBV24-1 combines with J gene TRBJ2-7; tentatively, D is TRBD1 or TRBD2 (5 bases each). The CDR3 spans 14 residues. Deletions cut 4 bases from V and 0 bases from J, with 9 bases between. Germline CDR1 and CDR2: KGHDR and SFDVKD. The CDR3 protein is CATSDGAISYEQYF. The DNA of the CDR3 is TGTGCCACCAGTGACGGGGCCATCTCCTACGAGCAGTACTTC.

This chain joins TRBV29-1 and TRBJ2-3; D is perhaps TRBD2 (5 bases). There are 14 residues in the CDR3. Germline CDR1 reads SQVTM; CDR2 reads ANQGSEA. V was pared by 5 bases and J by 3 bases, with 15 bases between. The DNA for the CDR3 is TGCAGCGTTTGGACCTTCCGGGATACAGATACGCAGTATTTT. Protein: CSVWTFRDTDTQYF.

This clonotype showed up many times. The rearrangement uses TRBV7-2 and TRBJ2-5; unclear D gene. The germline V gene has CDR1 SGHTA and CDR2 FQGNSA. The V gene lost 5 bases and the J gene lost 4 bases, with 17 bases spanning the gap. This CDR3 contains 15 residues. DNA of the CDR3: TGTGCCAGCAGCAAAGACTGGGGTAGTTTAGAGACCCAGTACTTC. Its translation is CASSKDWGSLETQYF.

The sample holds many counts of this clonotype. V and J are TRBV7-2 and TRBJ1-5; 10 bases map to TRBD1. This CDR3 has 14 residues. Germline CDR1 reads SGHTA; CDR2 reads FQGNSA. The trim removed 6 bases at V and 6 bases at J, leaving 5 bases unmatched. The DNA for the CDR3 is TGTGCCAGCAGTGAGACAGGGGGCGGTCAGCCCCAGCATTTT. Translating it yields CASSETGGGQPQHF.

This rearrangement joins TRBV20-1 to TRBJ1-2; 7 bases line up with TRBD1. This CDR3 has 13 amino acids. Per germline, CDR1 DFQATT and CDR2 SNEGSKA (reference sequence). The V and J ends lost 5 bases and 8 bases, in that order; junction bases with no gene match: 11. For the CDR3, the DNA is TGCAGTGCTCACCTTATAGGGGGCGAGGGCTACACCTTC. Translation gives CSAHLIGGEGYTF.

Ten or more counts support this clonotype. The chain joins TRBV27 to TRBJ2-3, with 14 bases matching TRBD2. The CDR3 sequence is 16 residues long. The V gene's germline CDR1 is MNHEY and CDR2 SMNVEV (reference sequence). V was clipped by 6 bases and J by 2 bases; unmatched bases: 4. DNA for the CDR3: TGTGCCAGCAGGACTAGCGGGGGGGTGGCCACAGATACGCAGTATTTT. It specifies CASRTSGGVATDTQYF.

This clonotype was recorded a few times. The chain couples TRBV30 to TRBJ2-7, with 7 bases lining up with TRBD1. Germline trimming cut 4 bases from V and 0 bases from J; bases unmatched to any gene: 3. The CDR3 consists of 13 residues. The germline gives CDR1 GTSNPN, CDR2 SVGIG (reference sequence). CDR3 sequence reads: CAWIPGGSYEQYF. The DNA for the CDR3 is TGTGCCTGGATCCCAGGGGGCTCCTACGAGCAGTACTTC.

In this sample, this clonotype turned up a few times. The gene calls are TRBV12-3 or TRBV12-4 and TRBJ1-6; D gene unclear. V lost 6 bases to trimming and J lost 5 bases, with 11 bases between them. The CDR3 extends over 14 amino acids. The CDR3: CASRPLRDNSPLHF. The CDR3 DNA is TGTGCCAGCAGACCCCTACGGGATAATTCACCCCTCCACTTT.

This clonotype was seen a few times. The chain couples TRBV12-3 or TRBV12-4 to TRBJ2-3; 9 bases fit TRBD2. The trim removed 1 base at V and 3 bases at J, leaving 5 bases unmatched. This CDR3 region has 16 residues. The CDR3 reads CASSLVLAGPTDTQYF. Here the CDR3 DNA reads TGTGCCAGCAGTTTAGTGCTAGCGGGGCCTACAGATACGCAGTATTTT.

This clonotype was picked up a small number of times. V usage is TRBV29-1 and J usage is TRBJ1-2; D possibly corresponds to TRBD1 (5 bases). Trimming cost V 4 bases and J 3 bases, with 15 bases left between them. CDR1 is SQVTM and CDR2 is ANQGSEA in the germline V gene. The CDR3 is made up of 14 amino acids. The CDR3 bases are TGCAGCGTTGGGAGGCCAGAGGGGTACTATGGCTACACCTTC. It encodes CSVGRPEGYYGYTF. The full variable domain, with the rest looked up from reference TRBV29-1 and TRBJ1-2, is SAVISQKPSRDICQRGTSLTIQCQVDSQVTMMFWYRQQPGQSLTLIATANQGSEATYESGFVIDKFPISRPNLTFSTLTVSNMSPEDSSIYLCSVGRPEGYYGYTFGSGTRLTVV.

This clonotype was observed many times. J is TRBJ2-3 and V is TRBV4-3; 8 positions match TRBD1. The trim removed 0 bases at V and 3 bases at J, leaving 5 bases unmatched. Germline V CDR1 and CDR2: LGHNA, YSLEER. The CDR3 has 16 amino acids. The DNA for the CDR3 is TGCGCCAGCAGCCAAGATTCCCAGGGGGCAACAGATACGCAGTATTTT. Translating it yields CASSQDSQGATDTQYF.

The table lists this clonotype with many counts. The rearrangement links TRBV20-1 to TRBJ1-5, with 8 positions matching TRBD1. The V gene's germline CDR1 is DFQATT and CDR2 SNEGSKA (reference sequence). The length of the CDR3 is 16 residues. J gave up 7 bases and V 3 bases, and 14 bases lay outside the gene matches. The CDR3 DNA sequence: TGCAGTGCTAGGGCACCGGGACAGGCGATAGGGCAGCCCCAGCATTTT. It encodes CSARAPGQAIGQPQHF.

This clonotype showed up many times. V is TRBV7-2 and J is TRBJ2-5, with 7 bases identical to TRBD1. The V gene's germline CDR1 is SGHTA and CDR2 FQGNSA. V was clipped by 4 bases and J by 5 bases; unmatched bases: 7. The CDR3 sequence is 14 residues long. CDR3 in amino acids: CASSSGQPRETQYF. CDR3 nucleotides: TGTGCCAGCAGCTCGGGACAGCCTAGGGAGACCCAGTACTTC. Looking up the rest from reference TRBV7-2 and TRBJ2-5 gives the full variable domain: GAGVSQSPSNKVTEKGKDVELRCDPISGHTALYWYRQSLGQGLEFLIYFQGNSAPDKSGLPSDRFSAERTGGSVSTLTIQRTQQEDSAVYLCASSSGQPRETQYFGPGTRLLVL.

This clonotype is labeled as medium-sized. V is TRBV5-4 and J is TRBJ1-5; the match to TRBD1 covers 7 bases. CDR1 and CDR2 from the germline V gene are SGHNT and YYREEE (reference sequence). CDR3 size: 14 residues. Losses at the gene ends were 3 bases for V and 3 bases for J; bases not matched to a gene: 3. Written as DNA, the CDR3 is TGTGCCAGCAGCTCACAGGGGTACAATCAGCCCCAGCATTTT. It yields the protein CASSSQGYNQPQHF. Using reference TRBV5-4 and TRBJ1-5 for the parts outside the CDR3, the full variable domain is ETGVTQSPTHLIKTRGQQVTLRCSSQSGHNTVSWYQQALGQGPQFIFQYYREEENGRGNFPPRFSGLQFPNYSSELNVNALELDDSALYLCASSSQGYNQPQHFGDGTRLSIL.

This clonotype was observed at least ten times. The chain couples TRBV5-6 to TRBJ1-2; D is unclear. CDR3 length: 12 amino acids. Germline lookup yields CDR1 SGHDT and CDR2 YYEEEE. V gave up 4 bases and J gave up 8 bases, with 12 bases separating them. CDR3 coding DNA: TGTGCCAGCAGCCAAAGTCTTGGGGGCTACACCTTC. Encoded protein: CASSQSLGGYTF.

This clonotype was recorded many times. The chain uses TRBV20-1 and TRBJ1-6, with 10 bases identical to TRBD1. This CDR3 is built from 16 residues. With 1 base clipped from V and 9 bases from J, the junction kept 9 bases outside the gene matches. Germline CDR1 is DFQATT and CDR2 is SNEGSKA (reference sequence). CDR3 region: CSARVYGQGGGSPLHF. In nucleotides, the CDR3 is TGCAGTGCTAGAGTTTATGGACAGGGGGGCGGTTCACCCCTCCACTTT.

The chain carries TRBV6-2 or TRBV6-3 and TRBJ2-1, with 7 nucleotides matching TRBD1. The trim removed 2 bases at V and 15 bases at J, leaving 10 bases unmatched. In germline, CDR1 is MNHEY, CDR2 SVGEGT. The CDR3 is made up of 13 amino acids. CDR3 nucleotide sequence: TGTGCCAGCAGTTACCCCACAGGGGTGATTAGGTTCTTC. The encoded protein is CASSYPTGVIRFF.

Many counts were recorded for this clonotype. The chain is built from TRBV5-4 and TRBJ1-1, with TRBD1 matching over 8 bases. The CDR3 contains 14 residues. After removal of 7 bases from V and 10 bases from J, the junction contained 15 bases not matched to a gene. CDR1 is SGHNT and CDR2 is YYREEE in the germline V gene (reference sequence). The CDR3 nucleotides read TGTGCCAGCCCCTCTTTTGAGACAGGGGAGGGAGCTTTCTTT. Translation gives CASPSFETGEGAFF. The whole variable domain, filled in from reference TRBV5-4 and TRBJ1-1, reads ETGVTQSPTHLIKTRGQQVTLRCSSQSGHNTVSWYQQALGQGPQFIFQYYREEENGRGNFPPRFSGLQFPNYSSELNVNALELDDSALYLCASPSFETGEGAFFGQGTRLTVV.